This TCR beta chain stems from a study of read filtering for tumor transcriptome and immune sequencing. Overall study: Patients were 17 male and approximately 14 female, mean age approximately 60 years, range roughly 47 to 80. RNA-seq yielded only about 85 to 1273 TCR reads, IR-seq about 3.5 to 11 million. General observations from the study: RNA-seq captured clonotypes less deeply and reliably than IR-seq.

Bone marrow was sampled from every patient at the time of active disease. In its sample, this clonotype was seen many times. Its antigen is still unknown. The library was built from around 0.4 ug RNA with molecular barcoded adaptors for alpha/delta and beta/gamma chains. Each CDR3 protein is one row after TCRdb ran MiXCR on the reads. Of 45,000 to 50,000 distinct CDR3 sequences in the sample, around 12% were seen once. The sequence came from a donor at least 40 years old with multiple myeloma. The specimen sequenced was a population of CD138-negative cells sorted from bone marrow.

CDR3: CASSPTGSGETQYF. CDR3 nucleotide sequence: TGTGCCAGCAGTCCGACAGGGTCCGGGGAGACCCAGTACTTC. This chain links TRBV28 with TRBJ2-5, with 7 positions matching TRBD1. Germline loops: CDR1 MDHEN, CDR2 SYDVKM. V gave up 5 bases and J gave up 5 bases; unmatched junction bases: 8. CDR3 length equals 14 residues.